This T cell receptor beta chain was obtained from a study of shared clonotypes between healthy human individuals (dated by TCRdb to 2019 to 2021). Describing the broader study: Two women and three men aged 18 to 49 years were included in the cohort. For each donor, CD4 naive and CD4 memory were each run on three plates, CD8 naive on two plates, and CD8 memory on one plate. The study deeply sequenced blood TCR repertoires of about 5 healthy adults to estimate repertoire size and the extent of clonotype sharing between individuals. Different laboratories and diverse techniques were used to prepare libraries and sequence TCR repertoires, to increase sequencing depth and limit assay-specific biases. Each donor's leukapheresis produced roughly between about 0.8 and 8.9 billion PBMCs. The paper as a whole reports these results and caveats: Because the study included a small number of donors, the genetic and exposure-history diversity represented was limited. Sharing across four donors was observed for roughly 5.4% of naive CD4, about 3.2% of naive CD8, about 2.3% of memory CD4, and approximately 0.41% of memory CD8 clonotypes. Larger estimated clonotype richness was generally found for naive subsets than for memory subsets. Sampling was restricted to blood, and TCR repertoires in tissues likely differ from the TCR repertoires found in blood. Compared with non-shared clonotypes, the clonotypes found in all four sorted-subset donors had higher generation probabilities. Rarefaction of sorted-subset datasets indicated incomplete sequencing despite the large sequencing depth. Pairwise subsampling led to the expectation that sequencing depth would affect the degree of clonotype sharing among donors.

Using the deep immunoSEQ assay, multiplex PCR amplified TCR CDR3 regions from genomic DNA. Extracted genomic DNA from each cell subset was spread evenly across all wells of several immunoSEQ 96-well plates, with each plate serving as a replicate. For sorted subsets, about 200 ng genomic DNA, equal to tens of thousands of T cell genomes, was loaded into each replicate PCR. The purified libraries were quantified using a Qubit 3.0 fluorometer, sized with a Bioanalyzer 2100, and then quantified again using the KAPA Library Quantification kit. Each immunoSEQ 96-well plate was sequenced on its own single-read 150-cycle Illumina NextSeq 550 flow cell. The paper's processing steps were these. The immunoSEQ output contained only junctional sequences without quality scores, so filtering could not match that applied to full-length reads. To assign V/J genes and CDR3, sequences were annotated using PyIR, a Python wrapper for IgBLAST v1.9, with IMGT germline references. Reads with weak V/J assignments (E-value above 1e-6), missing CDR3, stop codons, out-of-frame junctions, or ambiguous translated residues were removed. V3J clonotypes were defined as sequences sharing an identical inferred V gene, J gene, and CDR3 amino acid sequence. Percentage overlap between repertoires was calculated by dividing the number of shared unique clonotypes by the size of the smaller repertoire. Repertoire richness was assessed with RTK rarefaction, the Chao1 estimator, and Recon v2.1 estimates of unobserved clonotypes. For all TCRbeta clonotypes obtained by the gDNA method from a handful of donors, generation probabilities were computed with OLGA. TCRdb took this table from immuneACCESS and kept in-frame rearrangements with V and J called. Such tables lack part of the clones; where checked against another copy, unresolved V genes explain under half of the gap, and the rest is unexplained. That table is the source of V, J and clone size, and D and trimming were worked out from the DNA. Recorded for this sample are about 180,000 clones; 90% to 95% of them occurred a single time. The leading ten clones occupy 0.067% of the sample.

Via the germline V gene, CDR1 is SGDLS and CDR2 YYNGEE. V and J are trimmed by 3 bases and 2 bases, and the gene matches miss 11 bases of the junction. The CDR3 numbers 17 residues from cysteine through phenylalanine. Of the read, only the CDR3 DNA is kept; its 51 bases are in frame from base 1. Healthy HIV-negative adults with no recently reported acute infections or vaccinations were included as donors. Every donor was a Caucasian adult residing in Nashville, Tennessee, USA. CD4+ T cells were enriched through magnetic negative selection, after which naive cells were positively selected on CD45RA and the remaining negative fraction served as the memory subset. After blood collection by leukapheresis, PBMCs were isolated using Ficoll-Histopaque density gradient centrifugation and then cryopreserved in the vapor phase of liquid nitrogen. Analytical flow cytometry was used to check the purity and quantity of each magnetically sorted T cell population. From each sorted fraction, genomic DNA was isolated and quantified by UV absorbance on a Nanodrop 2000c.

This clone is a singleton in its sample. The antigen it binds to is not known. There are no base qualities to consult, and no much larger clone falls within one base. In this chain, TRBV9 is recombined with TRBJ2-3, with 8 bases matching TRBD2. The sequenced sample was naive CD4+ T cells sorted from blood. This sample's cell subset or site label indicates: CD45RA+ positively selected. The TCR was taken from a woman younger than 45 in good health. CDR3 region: CASSAPRLARVTDTQYF. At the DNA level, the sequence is TGTGCCAGCAGCGCCCCAAGACTAGCGCGCGTCACAGATACGCAGTATTTT.